The T cell receptor (beta chain) under discussion was sequenced for a study of lymphopenia after photon versus proton radiotherapy. Germline values: CDR1 GTSNPN, CDR2 SVGIG (reference sequence). This CDR3 has 15 amino acids. With 4 bases removed from V and 0 bases from J, the gap between germline ends came to 13 bases. As concerns this clone: Its antigen is unidentified.

Findings and limits, study-wide: In patients who died, overall survival fell as post-nadir TCR diversity dropped more.

Assay: immunoSEQ multiplex PCR; the TCRdb copy retains only in-frame clones and omits some. Among about 58,000 clones listed, around 85% were seen once. The chain uses TRBV30 and TRBJ1-3; no reliable D call. This TCR was recovered from a man between 60 and 75 years old with pancreatic cancer. Source: peripheral blood, taken from a patient treated with proton-based radiotherapy. The CDR3 region has the DNA TGTGCCTGGAAGTGGACGGACCTCTCTGGAAACACCATATATTTT. This sequence encodes CAWKWTDLSGNTIYF.